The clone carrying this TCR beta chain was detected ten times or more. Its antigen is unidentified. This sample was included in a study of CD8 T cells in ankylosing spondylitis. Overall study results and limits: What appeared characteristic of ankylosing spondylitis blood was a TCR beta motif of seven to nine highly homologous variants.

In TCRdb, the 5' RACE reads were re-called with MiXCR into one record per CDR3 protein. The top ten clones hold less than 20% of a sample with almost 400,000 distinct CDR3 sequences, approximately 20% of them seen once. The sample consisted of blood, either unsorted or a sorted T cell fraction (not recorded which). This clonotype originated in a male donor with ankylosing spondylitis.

CDR3 protein: CSVRDVYEAFF. The CDR3 DNA follows: TGCAGCGTCCGGGACGTTTATGAAGCTTTCTTT. The chain employs TRBV29-1 and TRBJ1-1; possibly TRBD1 for D (5 bases). V was pared by 6 bases and J by 7 bases, with 12 bases between. Looked up from germline, CDR1 is SQVTM and CDR2 is ANQGSEA. CDR3 size: 11 residues. The complete variable domain, with remaining parts taken from reference TRBV29-1 and TRBJ1-1, reads SAVISQKPSRDICQRGTSLTIQCQVDSQVTMMFWYRQQPGQSLTLIATANQGSEATYESGFVIDKFPISRPNLTFSTLTVSNMSPEDSSIYLCSVRDVYEAFFGQGTRLTVV.